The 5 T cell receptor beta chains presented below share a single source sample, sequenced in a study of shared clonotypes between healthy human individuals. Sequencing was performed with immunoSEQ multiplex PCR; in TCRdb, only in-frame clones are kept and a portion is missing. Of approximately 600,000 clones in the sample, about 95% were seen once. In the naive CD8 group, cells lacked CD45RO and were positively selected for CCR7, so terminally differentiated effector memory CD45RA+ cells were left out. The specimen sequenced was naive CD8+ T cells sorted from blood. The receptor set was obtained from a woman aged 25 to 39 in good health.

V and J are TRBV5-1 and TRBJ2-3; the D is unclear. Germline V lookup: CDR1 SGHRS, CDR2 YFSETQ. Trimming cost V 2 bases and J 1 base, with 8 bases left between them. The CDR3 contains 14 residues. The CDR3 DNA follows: TGCGCCAGCAGCTTAGGTTATGGCACAGATACGCAGTATTTT. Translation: CASSLGYGTDTQYF.

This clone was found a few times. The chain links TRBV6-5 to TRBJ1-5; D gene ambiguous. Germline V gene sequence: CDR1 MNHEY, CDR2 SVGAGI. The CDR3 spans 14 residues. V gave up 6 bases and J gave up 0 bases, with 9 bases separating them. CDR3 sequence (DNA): TGTGCCAGCAGCAGGACGGATAGCAATCAGCCCCAGCATTTT. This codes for CASSRTDSNQPQHF.

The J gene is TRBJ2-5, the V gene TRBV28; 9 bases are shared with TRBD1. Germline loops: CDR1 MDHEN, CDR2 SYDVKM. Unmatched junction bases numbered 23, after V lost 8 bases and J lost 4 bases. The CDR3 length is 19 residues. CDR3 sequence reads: CASQTQTTPGQGRVETQYF. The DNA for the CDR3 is TGTGCCAGCCAAACTCAGACAACACCGGGACAGGGTAGGGTAGAGACCCAGTACTTC. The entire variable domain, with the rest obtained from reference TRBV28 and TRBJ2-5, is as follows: DVKVTQSSRYLVKRTGEKVFLECVQDMDHENMFWYRQDPGLGLRLIYFSYDVKMKEKGDIPEGYSVSREKKERFSLILESASTNQTSMYLCASQTQTTPGQGRVETQYFGPGTRLLVL.

Here the CDR3 reads CASSDWGRWETQYF. The CDR3 DNA reads as TGCGCCAGCAGTGATTGGGGTCGATGGGAGACCCAGTACTTC. The chain recombines TRBV10-2 with TRBJ2-5, with D uncertain. V lost 3 bases to trimming and J lost 5 bases, with 13 bases between them. The length of the CDR3 is 14 residues. Germline assignment: CDR1 WSHSY and CDR2 SAAADI.

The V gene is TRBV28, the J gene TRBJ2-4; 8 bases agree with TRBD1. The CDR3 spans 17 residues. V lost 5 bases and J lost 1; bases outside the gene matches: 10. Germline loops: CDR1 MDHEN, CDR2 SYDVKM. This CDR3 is CASSLATYRGAKNIQYF. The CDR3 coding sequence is TGTGCCAGCAGTCTCGCGACTTACAGGGGGGCCAAAAACATTCAGTACTTC.